This record concerns one TCR beta chain sequence. Looked up from germline, CDR1 is KGHSH and CDR2 is LQKENI. Trimming pared 3 bases from V and 5 bases from J, leaving 11 bases between. CDR3 length: 13 residues. This record comes from a study of cytotoxic CD8 clonotypes in ibrutinib-treated CLL. The assay was immunoSEQ multiplex PCR, and TCRdb's table has in-frame clones only and misses some. The sample lists around 250,000 clones, 70% occurring once. The source material was PBMCs, sampled after 24 months of ibrutinib treatment. V usage is TRBV18 and J usage is TRBJ2-7; D is possibly TRBD1 (5 bases). The receptor was derived from a human donor with chronic lymphocytic leukemia. In DNA, the CDR3 is TGTGCCAGCTCACCTAGGGGTTCCGACGAGCAGTACTTC. Translating it yields CASSPRGSDEQYF. Full variable domain (missing parts from reference TRBV18 and TRBJ2-7): NAGVMQNPRHLVRRRGQEARLRCSPMKGHSHVYWYRQLPEEGLKFMVYLQKENIIDESGMPKERFSAEFPKEGPSILRIQQVVRGDSAAYFCASSPRGSDEQYFGPGTRLTVT.